This T cell receptor (beta chain) was retrieved from a study of blood T cell repertoires in COVID-19. The CDR3 sequence is 16 residues long. Germline V gene sequence: CDR1 SGHTA, CDR2 FQGTGA. Trimming cost V 3 bases and J 3 bases; bases outside gene matches: 4. In its sample, this clone was seen once. TCRdb's table, derived via immunoSEQ multiplex PCR, lists solely in-frame clones and lacks some. The data contain fewer than 90,000 clones, approximately 90% of them seen just once; the ten biggest clones take up about 15%. This chain connects TRBV7-3 to TRBJ2-1, with TRBD2 matching over 11 bases. Input material: peripheral blood. The TCR sequence derives from a male donor with acute or convalescent COVID-19. The CDR3 region is CASSLTGTSGYNEQFF. The CDR3, as DNA: TGTGCCAGCAGCTTGACCGGGACTAGCGGCTACAATGAGCAGTTCTTC.